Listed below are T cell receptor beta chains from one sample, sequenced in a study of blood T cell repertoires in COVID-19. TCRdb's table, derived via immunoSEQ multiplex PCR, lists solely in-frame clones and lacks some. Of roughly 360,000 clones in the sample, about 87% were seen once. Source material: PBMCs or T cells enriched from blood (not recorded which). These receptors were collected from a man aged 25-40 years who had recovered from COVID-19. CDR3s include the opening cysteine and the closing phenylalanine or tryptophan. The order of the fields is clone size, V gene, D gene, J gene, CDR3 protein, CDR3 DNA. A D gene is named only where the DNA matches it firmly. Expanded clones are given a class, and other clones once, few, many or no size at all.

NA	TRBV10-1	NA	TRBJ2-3	CASSPGTDSTDTQYF	TGCGCCAGCAGTCCCGGGACTGATAGTACAGATACGCAGTATTTT
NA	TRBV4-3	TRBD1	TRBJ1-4	CASSPGTGTEKLFF	TGCGCCAGCTCCCCCGGGACAGGGACTGAAAAACTGTTTTTT
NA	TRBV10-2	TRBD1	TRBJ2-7	CASESDRGIPYEQYF	TGCGCCAGCGAATCGGACAGGGGCATTCCCTACGAGCAGTACTTC
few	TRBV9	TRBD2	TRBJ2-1	CASSFSGGMYEQFF	TGTGCCAGCAGTTTTAGCGGGGGCATGTATGAGCAGTTCTTC
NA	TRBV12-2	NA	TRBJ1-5	CASRLGHRGLVNQPQHF	TGTGCAAGTCGCTTAGGCCACAGGGGATTAGTCAATCAGCCCCAGCATTTT
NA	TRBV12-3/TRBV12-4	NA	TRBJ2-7	CASSPSPNGEQYF	TGTGCCAGCAGCCCCTCTCCCAACGGCGAGCAGTACTTC
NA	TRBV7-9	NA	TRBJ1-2	CASTQPDVEGWSGYTF	TGTGCCAGCACCCAACCCGACGTGGAGGGTTGGTCTGGCTACACCTTC
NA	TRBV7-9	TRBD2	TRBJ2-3	CASSLRGTSGGHTDTQYF	TGTGCCAGCAGCTTACGTGGGACTAGCGGGGGGCACACAGATACGCAGTATTTT
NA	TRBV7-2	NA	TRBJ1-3	CASSLDVTYSGNTIYF	TGTGCCAGCAGCTTAGACGTCACCTACTCTGGAAACACCATATATTTT
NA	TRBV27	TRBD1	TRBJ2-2	CASSLLQGKTGELFF	TGTGCCAGCAGTTTATTACAGGGGAAGACCGGGGAGCTGTTTTTT
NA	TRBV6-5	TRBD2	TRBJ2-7	CASSSSGSGGLSQYF	TGTGCCAGCAGCTCCAGTGGTAGCGGGGGACTATCGCAGTACTTC
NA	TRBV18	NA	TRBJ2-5	CASSPSQQGETQYF	TGTGCCAGCTCACCCTCGCAACAGGGAGAGACCCAGTACTTC
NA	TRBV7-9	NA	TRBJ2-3	CASSRRLGTDTQYF	TGTGCCAGCAGCCGCCGTCTAGGCACAGATACGCAGTATTTT
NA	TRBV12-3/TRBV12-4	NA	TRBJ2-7	CASSLGRNYEQYF	TGTGCCAGCAGTTTAGGGAGAAACTACGAGCAGTACTTC
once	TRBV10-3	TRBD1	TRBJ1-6	CAISGSQGHTLHF	TGTGCCATCAGTGGGTCACAGGGGCACACCCTCCACTTT
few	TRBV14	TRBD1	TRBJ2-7	CASSSYRGSYEQYF	TGTGCCAGCAGCTCCTACAGGGGCTCCTACGAGCAGTACTTC
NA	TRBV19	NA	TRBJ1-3	CASSSGQNLLLGAIYF	TGTGCCAGTAGTAGCGGACAGAACCTTCTCCTGGGCGCCATATATTTT
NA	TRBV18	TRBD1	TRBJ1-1	CASSIGDRGLGTEAFF	TGTGCCAGCTCAATAGGGGACAGGGGGCTTGGGACTGAAGCTTTCTTT
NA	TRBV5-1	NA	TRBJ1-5	CASSLGGDGSNQPQHF	TGCGCCAGCAGCTTGGGGGGAGACGGTAGCAATCAGCCCCAGCATTTT
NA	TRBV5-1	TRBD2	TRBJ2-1	CASSVASGGPREQFF	TGCGCCAGCAGCGTTGCTAGCGGGGGCCCCCGGGAGCAGTTCTTC
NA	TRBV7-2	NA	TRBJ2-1	CASSLSGGRMDEQFF	TGTGCCAGCAGCTTATCTGGGGGCCGGATGGATGAGCAGTTCTTC
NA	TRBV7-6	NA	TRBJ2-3	CASSDRESFTDTQYF	TGTGCCAGCAGCGACCGGGAGAGTTTCACAGATACGCAGTATTTT
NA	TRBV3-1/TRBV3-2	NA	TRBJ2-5	CASRIQGGETQYF	TGTGCCAGCAGAATACAGGGTGGGGAGACCCAGTACTTC
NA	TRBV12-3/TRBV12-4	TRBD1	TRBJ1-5	CASSRTGRISQHF	TGTGCCAGCAGTCGGACAGGGAGGATTTCCCAGCATTTT
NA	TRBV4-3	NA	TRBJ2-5	CASSQGGRETQYF	TGCGCCAGCAGCCAAGGAGGTCGGGAGACCCAGTACTTC
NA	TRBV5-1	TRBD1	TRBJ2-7	CASSLRQGSYEQYF	TGCGCCAGCAGCCTCAGACAGGGGTCCTACGAGCAGTACTTC
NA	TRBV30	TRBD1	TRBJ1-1	CAWTRIRQGINTKRTEAFF	TGTGCCTGGACCCGGATCCGACAGGGCATAAACACAAAGAGGACTGAAGCTTTCTTT
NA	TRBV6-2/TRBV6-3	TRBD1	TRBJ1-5	CASSPTGGAGNQPQHF	TGTGCCAGCAGCCCTACAGGGGGCGCCGGCAATCAGCCCCAGCATTTT
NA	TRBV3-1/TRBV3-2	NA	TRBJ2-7	CASSQGQAAVYEQYF	TGTGCCAGCAGCCAAGGGCAGGCCGCTGTATACGAGCAGTACTTC
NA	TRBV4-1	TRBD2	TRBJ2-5	CASSRALAGGQETQYF	TGCGCCAGCAGCCGCGCCCTAGCGGGGGGGCAAGAGACCCAGTACTTC
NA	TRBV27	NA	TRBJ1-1	CASSPWGGEAFF	TGTGCCAGCAGTCCCTGGGGGGGAGAAGCTTTCTTT
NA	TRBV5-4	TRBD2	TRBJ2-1	CASSTGLAANNEQFF	TGTGCCAGCAGCACCGGACTAGCGGCCAACAATGAGCAGTTCTTC
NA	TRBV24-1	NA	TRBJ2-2	CATSDSAGVAGELFF	TGTGCCACCAGTGATTCTGCAGGGGTGGCCGGGGAGCTGTTTTTT
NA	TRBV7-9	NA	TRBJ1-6	CASSLEAGSNSPLHF	TGTGCCAGCAGCTTAGAGGCGGGCTCGAATTCACCCCTCCACTTT
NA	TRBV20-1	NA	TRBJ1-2	CSATQGYGYTF	TGCAGTGCTACACAGGGCTATGGCTACACCTTC
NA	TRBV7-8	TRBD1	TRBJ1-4	CASSTSGQALFF	TGTGCCAGCAGCACATCAGGACAGGCACTGTTTTTT
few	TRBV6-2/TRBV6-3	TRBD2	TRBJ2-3	CASSSRLAGDYTDTQYF	TGTGCCAGCAGTTCCCGACTAGCGGGGGACTACACAGATACGCAGTATTTT
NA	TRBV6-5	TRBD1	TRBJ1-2	CASRARQGGGYTF	TGTGCCAGCAGGGCCCGACAGGGAGGTGGCTACACCTTC
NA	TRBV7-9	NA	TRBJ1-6	CASSLTGFDNSPLHF	TGTGCCAGCAGCTTAACCGGGTTCGATAATTCACCCCTCCACTTT
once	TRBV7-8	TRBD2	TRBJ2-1	CASSLGTSGGNEQFF	TGTGCCAGCAGCTTAGGGACTAGCGGGGGTAATGAGCAGTTCTTC
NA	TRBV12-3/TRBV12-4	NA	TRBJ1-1	CASRQGTEAFF	TGTGCCAGCAGGCAGGGCACTGAAGCTTTCTTT
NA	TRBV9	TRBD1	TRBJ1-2	CASSAVTGAGGYTF	TGTGCCAGCAGCGCCGTGACAGGGGCCGGTGGCTACACCTTC
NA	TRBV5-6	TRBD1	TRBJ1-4	CASSSTGVQEKLFF	TGTGCCAGCAGCTCCACAGGGGTTCAGGAAAAACTGTTTTTT
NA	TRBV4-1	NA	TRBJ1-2	CASSQEGQGDPYGYTF	TGCGCCAGCAGCCAAGAAGGCCAAGGGGATCCATATGGCTACACCTTC
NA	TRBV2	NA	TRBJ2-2	CASNQGIVAGELFF	TGTGCCAGCAATCAGGGTATAGTGGCCGGGGAGCTGTTTTTT
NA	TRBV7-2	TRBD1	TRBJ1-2	CASSYPGQERGYTF	TGTGCCAGCAGTTATCCGGGACAGGAGCGGGGCTACACCTTC
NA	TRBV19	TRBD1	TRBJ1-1	CATGTGILNTEAFF	TGTGCCACAGGGACAGGGATACTGAACACTGAAGCTTTCTTT
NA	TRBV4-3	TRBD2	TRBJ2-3	CASSQDHGTSGASTDTQYF	TGCGCCAGCAGCCAAGATCATGGTACTAGCGGGGCTAGCACAGATACGCAGTATTTT
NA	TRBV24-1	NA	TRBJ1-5	CATSAQGFNQPQHF	TGTGCCACCAGTGCGCAGGGTTTCAATCAGCCCCAGCATTTT
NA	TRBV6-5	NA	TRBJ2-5	CASSYSVSGHAPQYF	TGTGCCAGCAGTTACTCGGTTAGCGGACACGCCCCACAGTACTTC
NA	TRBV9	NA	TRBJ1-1	CASSVVIGGTEAFF	TGTGCCAGCAGCGTAGTCATCGGGGGAACTGAAGCTTTCTTT
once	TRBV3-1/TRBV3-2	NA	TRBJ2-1	CASSQSGNEQFF	TGTGCCAGCAGCCAATCCGGGAATGAGCAGTTCTTC
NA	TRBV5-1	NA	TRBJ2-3	CASSPRVTDTQYF	TGCGCCAGCAGCCCCCGGGTGACAGATACGCAGTATTTT
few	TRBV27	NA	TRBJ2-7	CASSPRAGRYEQYF	TGTGCCAGCAGTCCGCGGGCAGGACGTTACGAGCAGTACTTC
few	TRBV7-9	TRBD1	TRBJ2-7	CASSPRISTGGEQYF	TGTGCCAGCAGCCCCAGAATTAGCACAGGGGGCGAGCAGTACTTC
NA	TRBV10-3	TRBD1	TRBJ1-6	CAISTPGQGNSPLHF	TGTGCCATCAGTACTCCGGGACAGGGGAATTCACCCCTCCACTTT
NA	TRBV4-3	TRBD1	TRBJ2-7	CASSQGGQGIYEQYF	TGCGCCAGCAGCCAAGGGGGACAGGGGATCTACGAGCAGTACTTC